This TCR beta chain was recorded in a study of metastatic and nonmetastatic thyroid tumors. The wider study: A comparison of repertoires was made across blood and tumor or nodule tissue from malignant and benign thyroid patients. Findings and caveats of the study: Benign nodules were reported to have significantly lower TCR beta diversity than malignant thyroid tumors, in blood and tumor.

Not a single patient had been given any form of treatment at any point before undergoing thyroid surgery. As handled by the study authors: Clinicopathological groups supplied CDR3 differences that were used to build a distant-metastasis classifier for papillary thyroid cancer. Using MiXCR, TCRdb reanalyzed the PCR reads. TCRdb's processing, not the authors' own work, is the source of the V and J calls. Seen here are about 15,000 clones, 3.5% to 4.5% observed once, and the top ten hold less than 25%. This clone was recorded a few times. Its antigen is unknown. CDR1 is MDHEN and CDR2 is SYDVKM in the germline V gene. V was pared by 5 bases and J by 0 bases, with 14 bases between. This CDR3 has 16 amino acids.

V and J are TRBV28 and TRBJ2-1; D is ambiguous. Sample: tumor tissue. This TCR was recovered from a female donor with papillary thyroid cancer or a benign thyroid nodule (not recorded which). Some clones in this sample may be carry-over from other donors' samples. The CDR3 nucleotides read TGTGCCAGCAGTACTAAGCTCATGAGCTCCTACAATGAGCAGTTCTTC. Residues: CASSTKLMSSYNEQFF. Based on the CDR3 plus reference TRBV28 and TRBJ2-1, the full variable domain is DVKVTQSSRYLVKRTGEKVFLECVQDMDHENMFWYRQDPGLGLRLIYFSYDVKMKEKGDIPEGYSVSREKKERFSLILESASTNQTSMYLCASSTKLMSSYNEQFFGPGTRLTVL.